One sample yielded the 7 T cell receptor beta chains listed below, sequenced in a study of blood T cell repertoires in COVID-19. Profiled with immunoSEQ multiplex PCR; TCRdb holds only in-frame clones, not every one. The table includes roughly 200,000 clones, around four fifths detected once. Sequences were obtained from peripheral blood. The receptors originated from a woman at least 80 years old with COVID-19, enrolled during active disease.

The V and J genes are TRBV6-2 or TRBV6-3 and TRBJ2-5, with 11 bases matching TRBD2. In germline, CDR1 is MNHEY, CDR2 SVGEGT. V trimming: 0 bases; J trimming: 7 bases; junction bases outside the gene matches: 1. The CDR3 is made up of 14 amino acids. CDR3 region: CASSYSLAGGTQYF. In nucleotides, the CDR3 is TGTGCCAGCAGTTACTCTCTAGCGGGGGGGACCCAGTACTTC.

This clone was detected a few times. The chain uses TRBV10-2 and TRBJ2-5, with TRBD1 matching over 9 bases. There are 14 residues in the CDR3. Trimming removed 6 bases from V and 7 bases from J; junction bases left unmatched: 9. CDR1 is WSHSY and CDR2 is SAAADI in the germline V gene. The CDR3 DNA is TGCGCCAGCAGGCCGGGACAGGGCGTTGGGACCCAGTACTTC. The encoded protein is CASRPGQGVGTQYF.

The chain has TRBV19 and TRBJ1-5; weak D call: TRBD1 (5 bases). CDR1 and CDR2 from the germline V gene are LNHDA and SQIVND (reference sequence). With 4 bases removed from V and 1 base from J, the gap between germline ends came to 11 bases. The CDR3 covers 15 residues. The DNA of the CDR3 is TGTGCCAGTAGTACGGGTCGGGGGAGCAATCAGCCCCAGCATTTT. Translating gives CASSTGRGSNQPQHF.

This sequence joins TRBV28 and TRBJ2-7; 8 bases align to TRBD2. The V segment lost 7 bases and the J segment 2 bases; nucleotides outside the gene matches: 13. This CDR3 contains 16 residues. Germline-derived CDR1 and CDR2 are MDHEN and SYDVKM. The CDR3 DNA follows: TGTGCCAGCATCCCCGGGGCGGGGGGTTTTACCTACGAGCAGTACTTC. This sequence encodes CASIPGAGGFTYEQYF.

This chain uses TRBV28 with TRBJ1-5, with a weak D call TRBD1 (6 bases). Trimming cost V 3 bases and J 7 bases, with 16 bases left between them. There are 15 residues in the CDR3. Germline CDR1 and CDR2: MDHEN and SYDVKM. The CDR3 sequence is CASSFSDRLRQPQHF. The DNA of the CDR3 is TGTGCCAGCAGTTTTTCCGACAGGCTCAGGCAGCCCCAGCATTTT.

This sequence joins TRBV18 and TRBJ1-1, with 12 bases identical to TRBD1. The CDR3 length is 15 residues. V dropped 3 bases and J dropped 6; count of bases not matched to a gene: 5. CDR1 is KGHSH, CDR2 LQKENI, per germline. The chain's CDR3 is CASSPRGQGAAEAFF. For the CDR3, the DNA is TGTGCCAGCTCACCTCGGGGACAGGGGGCCGCTGAAGCTTTCTTT.

The chain links TRBV28 to TRBJ2-5; D is perhaps TRBD2 (5 bases). Germline-derived CDR1 and CDR2 are MDHEN and SYDVKM. V lost 6 bases and J 7 bases, leaving 9 bases between the germline ends. The CDR3 has 11 residues. The CDR3 nucleotides are TGTGCCAGCAGCCATCGGGGGACCCAGTACTTC. Translated: CASSHRGTQYF.